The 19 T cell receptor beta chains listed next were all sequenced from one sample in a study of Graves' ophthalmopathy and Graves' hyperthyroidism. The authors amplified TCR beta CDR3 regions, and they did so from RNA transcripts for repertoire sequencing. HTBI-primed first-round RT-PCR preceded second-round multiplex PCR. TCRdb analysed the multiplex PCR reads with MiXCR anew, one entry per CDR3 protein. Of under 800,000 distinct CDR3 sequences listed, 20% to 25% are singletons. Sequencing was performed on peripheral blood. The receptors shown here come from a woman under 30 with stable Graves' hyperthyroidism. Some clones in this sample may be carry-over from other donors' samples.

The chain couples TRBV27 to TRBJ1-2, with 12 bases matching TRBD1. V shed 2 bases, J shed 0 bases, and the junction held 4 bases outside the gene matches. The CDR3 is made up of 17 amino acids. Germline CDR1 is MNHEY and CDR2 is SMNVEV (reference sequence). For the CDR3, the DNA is TGTGCCAGCAGTTTAATGGGACAGGGGGCTGCTAACTATGGCTACACCTTC. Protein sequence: CASSLMGQGAANYGYTF.

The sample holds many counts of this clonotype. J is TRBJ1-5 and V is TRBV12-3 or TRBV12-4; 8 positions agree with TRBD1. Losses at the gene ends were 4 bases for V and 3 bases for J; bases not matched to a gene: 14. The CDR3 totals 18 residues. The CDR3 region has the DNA TGTGCCAGCAGTTCGAAGGAACAGGGGGGGAGAGACAATCAGCCCCAGCATTTT. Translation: CASSSKEQGGRDNQPQHF.

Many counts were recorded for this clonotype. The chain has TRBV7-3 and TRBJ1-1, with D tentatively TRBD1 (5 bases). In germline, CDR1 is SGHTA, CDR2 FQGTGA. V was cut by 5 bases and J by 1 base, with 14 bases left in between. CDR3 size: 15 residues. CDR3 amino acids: CASSPGRVGNTEAFF. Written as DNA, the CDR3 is TGTGCCAGCAGCCCCGGCAGGGTCGGGAACACTGAAGCTTTCTTT.

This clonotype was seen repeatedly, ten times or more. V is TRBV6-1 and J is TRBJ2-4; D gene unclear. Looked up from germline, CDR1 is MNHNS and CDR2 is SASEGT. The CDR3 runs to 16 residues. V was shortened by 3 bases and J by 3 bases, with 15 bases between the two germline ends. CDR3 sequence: CASSDPGPVGKNIQYF. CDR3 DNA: TGTGCCAGCAGTGACCCCGGGCCGGTAGGCAAAAACATTCAGTACTTC.

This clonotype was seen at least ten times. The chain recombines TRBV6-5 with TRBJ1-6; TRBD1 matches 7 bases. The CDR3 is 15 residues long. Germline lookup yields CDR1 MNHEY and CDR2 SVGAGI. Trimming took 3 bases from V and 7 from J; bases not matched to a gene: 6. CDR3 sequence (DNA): TGTGCCAGCAGTTATCAGGGGGGGTGGAATTCACCCCTCCACTTT. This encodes CASSYQGGWNSPLHF.

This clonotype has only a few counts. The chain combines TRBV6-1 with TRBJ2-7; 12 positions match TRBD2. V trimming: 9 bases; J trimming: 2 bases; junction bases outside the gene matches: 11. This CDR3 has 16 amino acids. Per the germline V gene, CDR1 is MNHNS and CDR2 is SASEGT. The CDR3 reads CASNLAGGPITYEQYF. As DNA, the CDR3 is TGTGCCAGTAACCTAGCGGGGGGGCCGATCACCTACGAGCAGTACTTC.

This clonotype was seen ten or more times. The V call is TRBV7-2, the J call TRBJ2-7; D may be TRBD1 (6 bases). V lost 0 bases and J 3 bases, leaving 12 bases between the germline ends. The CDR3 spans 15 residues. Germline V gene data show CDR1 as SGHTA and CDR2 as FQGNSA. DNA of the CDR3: TGTGCCAGCAGCTTAGCGGCAGGGGATCTCTACGAGCAGTACTTC. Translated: CASSLAAGDLYEQYF.

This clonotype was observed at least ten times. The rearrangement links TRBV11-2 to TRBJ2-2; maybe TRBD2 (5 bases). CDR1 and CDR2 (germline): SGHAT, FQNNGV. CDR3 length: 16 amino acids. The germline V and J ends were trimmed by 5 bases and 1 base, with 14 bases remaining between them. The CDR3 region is CASSPTGVENTGELFF. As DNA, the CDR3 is TGTGCCAGCAGCCCAACCGGGGTAGAGAACACCGGGGAGCTGTTTTTT.

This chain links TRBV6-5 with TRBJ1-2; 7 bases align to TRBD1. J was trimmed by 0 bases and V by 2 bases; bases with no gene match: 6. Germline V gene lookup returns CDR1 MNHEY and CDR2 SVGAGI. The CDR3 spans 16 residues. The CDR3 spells CASSYNRGLANYGYTF. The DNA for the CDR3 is TGTGCCAGCAGTTACAACAGGGGCCTAGCTAACTATGGCTACACCTTC.

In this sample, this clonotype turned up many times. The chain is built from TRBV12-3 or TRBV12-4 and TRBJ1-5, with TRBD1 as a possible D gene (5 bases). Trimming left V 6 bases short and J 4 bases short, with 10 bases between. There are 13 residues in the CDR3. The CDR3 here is CASRPGGNQPQHF. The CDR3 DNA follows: TGTGCCAGCAGGCCTGGGGGAAATCAGCCCCAGCATTTT.

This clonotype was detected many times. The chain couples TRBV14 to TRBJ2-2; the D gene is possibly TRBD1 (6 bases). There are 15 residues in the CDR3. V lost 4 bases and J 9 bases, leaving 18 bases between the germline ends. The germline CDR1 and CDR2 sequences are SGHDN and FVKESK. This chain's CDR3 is CASSLVDSLSRELFF. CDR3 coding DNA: TGTGCCAGCAGCCTAGTGGACAGCCTCTCAAGGGAGCTGTTTTTT.

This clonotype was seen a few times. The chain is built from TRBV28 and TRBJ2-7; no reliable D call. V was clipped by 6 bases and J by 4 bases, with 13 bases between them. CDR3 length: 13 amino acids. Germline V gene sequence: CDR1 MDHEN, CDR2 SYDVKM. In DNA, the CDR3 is TGTGCCAGCAGCCACCGGGCGGTTTACGAGCAGTACTTC. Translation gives CASSHRAVYEQYF.

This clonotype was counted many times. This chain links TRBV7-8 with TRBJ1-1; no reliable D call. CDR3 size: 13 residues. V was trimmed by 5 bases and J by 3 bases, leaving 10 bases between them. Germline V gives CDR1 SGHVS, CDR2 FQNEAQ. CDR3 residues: CASSHYPDTEAFF. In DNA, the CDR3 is TGTGCCAGCAGCCACTACCCCGACACTGAAGCTTTCTTT.

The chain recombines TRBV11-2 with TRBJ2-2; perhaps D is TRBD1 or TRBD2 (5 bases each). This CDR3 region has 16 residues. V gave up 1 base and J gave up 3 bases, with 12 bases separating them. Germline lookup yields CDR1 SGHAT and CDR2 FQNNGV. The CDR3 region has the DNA TGTGCCAGCAGCTTAGTTTCGGGGACCCACACCGGGGAGCTGTTTTTT. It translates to CASSLVSGTHTGELFF.

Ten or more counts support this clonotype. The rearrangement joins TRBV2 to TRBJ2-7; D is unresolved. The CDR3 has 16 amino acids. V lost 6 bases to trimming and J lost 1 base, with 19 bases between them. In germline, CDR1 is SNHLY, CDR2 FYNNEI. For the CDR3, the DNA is TGTGCCAGCAGCTACCCTCGCGGTGGGATTTCCTACGAGCAGTACTTC. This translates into CASSYPRGGISYEQYF.

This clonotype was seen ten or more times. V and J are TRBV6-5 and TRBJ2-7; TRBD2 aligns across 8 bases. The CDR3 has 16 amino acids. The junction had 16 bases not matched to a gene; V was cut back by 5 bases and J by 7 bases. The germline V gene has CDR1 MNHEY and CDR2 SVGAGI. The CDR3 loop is CASSISPGLVPQEQYF. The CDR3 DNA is TGTGCCAGCAGTATATCGCCGGGACTAGTTCCTCAGGAGCAGTACTTC.

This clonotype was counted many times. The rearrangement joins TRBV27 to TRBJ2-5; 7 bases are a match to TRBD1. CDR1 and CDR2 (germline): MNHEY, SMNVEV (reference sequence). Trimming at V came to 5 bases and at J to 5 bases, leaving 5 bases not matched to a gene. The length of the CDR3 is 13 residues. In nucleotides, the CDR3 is TGTGCCAGCAGTACAACAGGGGAGGAGACCCAGTACTTC. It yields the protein CASSTTGEETQYF.

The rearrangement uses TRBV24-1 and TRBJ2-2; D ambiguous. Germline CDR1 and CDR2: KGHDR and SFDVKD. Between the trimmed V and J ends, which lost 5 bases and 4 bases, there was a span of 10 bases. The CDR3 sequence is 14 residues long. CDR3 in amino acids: CATSGQALTGELFF. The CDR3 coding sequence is TGTGCCACCAGTGGTCAGGCGCTCACCGGGGAGCTGTTTTTT.

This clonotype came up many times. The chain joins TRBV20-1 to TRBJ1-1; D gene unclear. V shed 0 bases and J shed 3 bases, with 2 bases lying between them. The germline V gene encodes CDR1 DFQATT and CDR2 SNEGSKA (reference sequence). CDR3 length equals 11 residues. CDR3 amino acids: CSARDHTEAFF. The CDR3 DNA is TGCAGTGCTAGAGATCACACTGAAGCTTTCTTT.